This T cell receptor (beta chain) is from a study of PD-1 blockade in mismatch repair-deficient tumors. The overall study: Patients had around 11 mismatch repair-deficient cancer types and were previously treated and progressing.

Mismatch repair deficiency was confirmed in all patients, by PCR or immunohistochemistry. Profiling relied on immunoSEQ multiplex PCR, and the TCRdb table lists in-frame clones only, not all of them. The data show about 34,000 clones, roughly 80% seen once. Details on this clone: Its antigen is still unknown.

Broader study findings: After pembrolizumab, tumor-resident clones rose rapidly, then generally contracted before radiologic responses.

Trimming removed 6 bases at V and 4 bases at J, with 18 bases between. The CDR3 has 16 residues. Germline V gives CDR1 LNHDA, CDR2 SQIVND (reference sequence). The clonotype was recovered from an adult with mismatch repair-deficient cancer. The V call is TRBV19, the J call TRBJ2-2, with TRBD2 as a possible D gene (5 bases). This specimen consisted of PBMCs, obtained approximately 6 weeks after starting pembrolizumab. The CDR3, as DNA: TGTGCCAGTAGAGGGCGCCTCGAGGGAGCCACCGGGGAGCTGTTTTTT. The encoded protein is CASRGRLEGATGELFF.